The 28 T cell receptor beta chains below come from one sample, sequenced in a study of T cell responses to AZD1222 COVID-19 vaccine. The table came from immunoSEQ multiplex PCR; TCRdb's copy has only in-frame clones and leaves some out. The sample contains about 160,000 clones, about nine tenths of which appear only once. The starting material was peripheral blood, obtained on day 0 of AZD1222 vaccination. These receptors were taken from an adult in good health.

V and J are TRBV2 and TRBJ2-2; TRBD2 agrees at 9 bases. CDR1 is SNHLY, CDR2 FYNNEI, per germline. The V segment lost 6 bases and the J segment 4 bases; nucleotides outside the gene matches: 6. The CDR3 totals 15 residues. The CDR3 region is CASSHGRGGTGELFF. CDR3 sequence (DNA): TGTGCCAGCAGCCACGGGCGGGGGGGCACCGGGGAGCTGTTTTTT.

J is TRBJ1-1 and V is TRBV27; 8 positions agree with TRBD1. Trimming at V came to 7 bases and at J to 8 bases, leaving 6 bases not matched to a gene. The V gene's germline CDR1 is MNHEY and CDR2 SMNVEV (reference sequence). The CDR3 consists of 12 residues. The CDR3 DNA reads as TGTGCCAGCAAACGACAGGGGAGGGAAGCTTTCTTT. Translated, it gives CASKRQGREAFF.

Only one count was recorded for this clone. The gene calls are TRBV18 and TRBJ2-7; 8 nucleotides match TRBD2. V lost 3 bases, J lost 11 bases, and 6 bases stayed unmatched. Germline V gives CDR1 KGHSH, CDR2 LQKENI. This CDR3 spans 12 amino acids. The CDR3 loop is CASSPREGQKYF. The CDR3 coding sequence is TGTGCCAGCTCACCTCGGGAGGGCCAGAAGTACTTC.

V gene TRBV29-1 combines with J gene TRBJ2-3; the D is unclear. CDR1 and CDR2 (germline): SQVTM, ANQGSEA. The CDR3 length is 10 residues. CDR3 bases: TGCAGAGCAGACACAGATACGCAGTATTTT. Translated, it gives CRADTDTQYF.

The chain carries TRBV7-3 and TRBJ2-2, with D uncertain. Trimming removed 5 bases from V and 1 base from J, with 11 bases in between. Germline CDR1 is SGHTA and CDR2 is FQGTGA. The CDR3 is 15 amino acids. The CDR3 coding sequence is TGTGCCAGCAGCCCTCAGACGGAGAACACCGGGGAGCTGTTTTTT. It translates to CASSPQTENTGELFF.

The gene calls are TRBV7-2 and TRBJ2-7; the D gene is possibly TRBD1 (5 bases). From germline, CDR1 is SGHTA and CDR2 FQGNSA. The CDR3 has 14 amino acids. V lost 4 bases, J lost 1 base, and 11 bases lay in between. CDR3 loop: CASSSPRQSYEQYF. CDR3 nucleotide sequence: TGTGCCAGCAGCTCCCCTCGACAGTCCTACGAGCAGTACTTC.

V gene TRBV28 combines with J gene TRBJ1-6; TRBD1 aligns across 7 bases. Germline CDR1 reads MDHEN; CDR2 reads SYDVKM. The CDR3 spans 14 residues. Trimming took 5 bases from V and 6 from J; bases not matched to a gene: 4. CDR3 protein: CASSPGQPNSPLHF. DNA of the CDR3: TGTGCCAGCAGTCCGGGACAGCCTAATTCACCCCTCCACTTT.

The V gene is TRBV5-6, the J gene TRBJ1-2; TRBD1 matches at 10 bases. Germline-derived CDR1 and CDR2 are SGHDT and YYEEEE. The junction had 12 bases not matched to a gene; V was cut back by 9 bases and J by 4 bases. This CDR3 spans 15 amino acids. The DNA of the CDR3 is TGTGCCACCGAGGCGACAGGGGGCGCGGGCTATGGCTACACCTTC. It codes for CATEATGGAGYGYTF.

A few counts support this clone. CDR3 loop: CASSLQHTEAFF. The CDR3 DNA reads as TGTGCCAGCAGTCTGCAGCACACTGAAGCTTTCTTT. The rearrangement joins TRBV28 to TRBJ1-1; D gene ambiguous. The CDR3 sequence is 12 residues long. The germline CDR1 and CDR2 sequences are MDHEN and SYDVKM. Trimming removed 5 bases from V and 3 bases from J, with 7 bases in between.

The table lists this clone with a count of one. The CDR3 DNA reads TGTGCCAGTCGGACAGGGGCAGGGACTGAAGCTTTCTTT. Translating it yields CASRTGAGTEAFF. The V call is TRBV2, the J call TRBJ1-1; 9 bases align to TRBD1. Looked up from germline, CDR1 is SNHLY and CDR2 is FYNNEI. The CDR3 has 13 amino acids. The V gene end was trimmed by 9 bases and the J gene end by 5 bases; junction bases not matched to a gene: 7.

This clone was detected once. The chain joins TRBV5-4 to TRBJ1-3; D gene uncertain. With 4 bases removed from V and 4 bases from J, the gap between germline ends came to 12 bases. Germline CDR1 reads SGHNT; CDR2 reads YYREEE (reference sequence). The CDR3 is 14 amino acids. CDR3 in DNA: TGTGCCAGCAGCCCCCTCCCGTCCGGAAACACCATATATTTT. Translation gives CASSPLPSGNTIYF.

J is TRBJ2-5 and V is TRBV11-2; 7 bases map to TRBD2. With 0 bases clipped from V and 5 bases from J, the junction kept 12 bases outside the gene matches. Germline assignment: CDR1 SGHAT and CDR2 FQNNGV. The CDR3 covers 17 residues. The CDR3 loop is CASSLDHRRGMMETQYF. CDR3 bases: TGTGCCAGCAGCTTAGATCATCGGCGGGGGATGATGGAGACCCAGTACTTC. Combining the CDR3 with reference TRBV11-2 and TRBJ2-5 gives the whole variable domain EAGVAQSPRYKIIEKRQSVAFWCNPISGHATLYWYQQILGQGPKLLIQFQNNGVVDDSQLPKDRFSAERLKGVDSTLKIQPAKLEDSAVYLCASSLDHRRGMMETQYFGPGTRLLVL.

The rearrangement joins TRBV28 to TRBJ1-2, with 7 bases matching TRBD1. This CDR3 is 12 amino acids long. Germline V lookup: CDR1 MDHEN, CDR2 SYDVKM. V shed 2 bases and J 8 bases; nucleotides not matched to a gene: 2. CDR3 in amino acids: CASSLRTGGYTF. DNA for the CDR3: TGTGCCAGCAGTTTAAGGACAGGCGGCTACACCTTC.

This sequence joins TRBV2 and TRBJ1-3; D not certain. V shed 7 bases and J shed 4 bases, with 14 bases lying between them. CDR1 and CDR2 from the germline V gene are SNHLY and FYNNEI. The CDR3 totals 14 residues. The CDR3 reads CASTGATGGNTIYF. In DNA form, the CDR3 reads TGTGCCAGCACCGGAGCGACTGGAGGAAACACCATATATTTT.

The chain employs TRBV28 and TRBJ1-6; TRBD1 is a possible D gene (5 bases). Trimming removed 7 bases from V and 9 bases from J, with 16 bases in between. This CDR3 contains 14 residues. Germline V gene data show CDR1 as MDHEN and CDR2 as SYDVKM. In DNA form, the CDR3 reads TGTGCCAGCATCAATGGGGACCCGGGTTCACCCCTCCACTTT. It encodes CASINGDPGSPLHF.

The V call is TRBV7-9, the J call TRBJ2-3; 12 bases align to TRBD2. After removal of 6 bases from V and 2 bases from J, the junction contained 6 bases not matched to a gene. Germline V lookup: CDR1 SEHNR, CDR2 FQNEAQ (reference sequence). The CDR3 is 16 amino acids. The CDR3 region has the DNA TGTGCCAGCAGTTTGGGACTAGCGGGCTACACAGATACGCAGTATTTT. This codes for CASSLGLAGYTDTQYF.

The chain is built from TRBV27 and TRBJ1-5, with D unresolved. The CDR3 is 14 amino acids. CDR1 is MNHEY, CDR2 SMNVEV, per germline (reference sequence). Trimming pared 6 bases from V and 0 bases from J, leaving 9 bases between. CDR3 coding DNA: TGTGCCAGCAGAACTCGGAATAGCAATCAGCCCCAGCATTTT. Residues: CASRTRNSNQPQHF.

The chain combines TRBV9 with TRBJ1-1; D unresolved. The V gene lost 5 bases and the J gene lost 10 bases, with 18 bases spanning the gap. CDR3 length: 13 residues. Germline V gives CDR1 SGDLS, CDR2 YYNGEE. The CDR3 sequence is CASSAVWAVGAFF. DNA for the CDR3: TGTGCCAGCAGTGCCGTCTGGGCTGTGGGAGCTTTCTTT.

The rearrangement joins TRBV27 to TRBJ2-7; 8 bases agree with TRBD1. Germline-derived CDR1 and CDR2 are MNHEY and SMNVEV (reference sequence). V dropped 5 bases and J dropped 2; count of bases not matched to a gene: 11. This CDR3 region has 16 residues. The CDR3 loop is CASSKITGGGTYEQYF. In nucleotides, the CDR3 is TGTGCCAGCAGTAAGATAACAGGGGGAGGCACCTACGAGCAGTACTTC.

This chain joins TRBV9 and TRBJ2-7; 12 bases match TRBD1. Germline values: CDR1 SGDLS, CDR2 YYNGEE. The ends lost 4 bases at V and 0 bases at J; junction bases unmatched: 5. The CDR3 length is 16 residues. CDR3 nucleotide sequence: TGTGCCAGCAGCAAAGAGGGACAGGGGGCCTCCTACGAGCAGTACTTC. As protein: CASSKEGQGASYEQYF.

CDR3 residues: CAWSALGRNNQPQHF. The DNA of the CDR3 is TGTGCCTGGAGTGCGCTCGGACGGAACAATCAGCCCCAGCATTTT. The chain links TRBV30 to TRBJ1-5; D gene unclear. Germline V gene sequence: CDR1 GTSNPN, CDR2 SVGIG (reference sequence). This CDR3 is built from 15 residues. Trimming pared 1 base from V and 3 bases from J, leaving 13 bases between.

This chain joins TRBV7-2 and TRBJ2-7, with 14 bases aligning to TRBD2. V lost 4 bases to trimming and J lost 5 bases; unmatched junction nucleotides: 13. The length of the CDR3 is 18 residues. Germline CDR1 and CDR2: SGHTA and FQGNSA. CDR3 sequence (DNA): TGTGCCAGCAGCTGGACTAGCGGGAGGTCACCTACTTCTCACGAGCAGTACTTC. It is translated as CASSWTSGRSPTSHEQYF.

The CDR3 reads CASGLTNTEAFF. In DNA form, the CDR3 reads TGTGCCAGCGGACTGACAAACACTGAAGCTTTCTTT. This chain uses TRBV6-5 with TRBJ1-1; D is ambiguous. Germline V gene sequence: CDR1 MNHEY, CDR2 SVGAGI. The CDR3 length is 12 residues. V dropped 8 bases and J dropped 2 bases, with 9 bases sitting between them.

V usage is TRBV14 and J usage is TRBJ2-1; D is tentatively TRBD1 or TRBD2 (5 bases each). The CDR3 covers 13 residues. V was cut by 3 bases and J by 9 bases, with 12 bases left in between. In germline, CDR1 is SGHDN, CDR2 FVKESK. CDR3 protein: CASSHGGRGEQFF. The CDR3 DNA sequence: TGTGCCAGCAGCCATGGGGGAAGGGGTGAGCAGTTCTTC.

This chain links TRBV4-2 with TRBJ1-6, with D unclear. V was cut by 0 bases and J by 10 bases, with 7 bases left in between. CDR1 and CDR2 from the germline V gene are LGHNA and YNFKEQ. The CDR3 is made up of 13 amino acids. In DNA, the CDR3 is TGTGCCAGCAGCCAAGAGGTAGACTCACCCCTCCACTTT. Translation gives CASSQEVDSPLHF.

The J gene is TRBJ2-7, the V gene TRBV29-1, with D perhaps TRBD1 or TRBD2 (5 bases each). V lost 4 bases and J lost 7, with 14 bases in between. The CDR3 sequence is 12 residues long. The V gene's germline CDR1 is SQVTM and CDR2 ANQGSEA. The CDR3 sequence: CSVVYMGEEQYF. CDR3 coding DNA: TGCAGCGTTGTCTATATGGGGGAAGAGCAGTACTTC.

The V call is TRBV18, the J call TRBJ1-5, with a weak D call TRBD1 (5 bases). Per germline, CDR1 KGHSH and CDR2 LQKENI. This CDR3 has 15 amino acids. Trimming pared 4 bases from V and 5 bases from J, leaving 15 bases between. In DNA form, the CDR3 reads TGTGCCAGCTCACTGGACACCAATTCCTATCAGCCCCAGCATTTT. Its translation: CASSLDTNSYQPQHF.

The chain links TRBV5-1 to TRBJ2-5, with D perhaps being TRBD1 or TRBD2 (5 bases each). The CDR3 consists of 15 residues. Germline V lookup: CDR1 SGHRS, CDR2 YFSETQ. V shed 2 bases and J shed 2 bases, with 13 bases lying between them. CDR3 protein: CASSLHPGRQETQYF. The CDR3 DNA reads TGCGCCAGCAGCTTACACCCGGGACGGCAAGAGACCCAGTACTTC.